These 27 T cell receptor beta chains were all obtained from the same sample, sequenced in a study of blood T cell repertoires in COVID-19. Sequencing used immunoSEQ multiplex PCR; TCRdb keeps in-frame clones, though not all of them. Here the sample spans some 93,000 clones, 86% being singletons. The sequenced material came from peripheral blood. These receptors all stem from a woman older than 75 with acute or convalescent COVID-19.

The V and J genes are TRBV5-1 and TRBJ1-5; perhaps TRBD1 as D (5 bases). CDR3 size: 15 residues. Germline V lookup: CDR1 SGHRS, CDR2 YFSETQ. Trimming took 4 bases from V and 4 from J, leaving 15 bases between them. The CDR3 sequence is CASSPAGQGNQPQHF. Here the CDR3 DNA reads TGCGCCAGCAGCCCTGCCGGCCAGGGTAATCAGCCCCAGCATTTT.

The table lists this clone with a few counts. J is TRBJ2-1 and V is TRBV6-4, with 13 nucleotides matching TRBD2. CDR1 and CDR2 (germline): MRHNA, SNTAGT. The CDR3 has 15 residues. V shed 4 bases and J 6 bases; nucleotides not matched to a gene: 3. The CDR3 DNA sequence: TGTGCCAGCAGTGTACTAGCGGGGGGGCGCAATGAGCAGTTCTTC. It translates to CASSVLAGGRNEQFF.

The gene calls are TRBV9 and TRBJ2-3; no firm D call. This CDR3 has 17 residues. Trimming cost V 0 bases and J 1 base, with 15 bases left between them. Germline CDR1 reads SGDLS; CDR2 reads YYNGEE. CDR3 protein: CASSVESRLTRTDTQYF. The CDR3 DNA follows: TGTGCCAGCAGCGTAGAGAGCAGACTCACTCGCACAGATACGCAGTATTTT. The whole variable domain, remainder taken from reference TRBV9 and TRBJ2-3, is DSGVTQTPKHLITATGQRVTLRCSPRSGDLSVYWYQQSLDQGLQFLIQYYNGEERAKGNILERFSAQQFPDLHSELNLSSLELGDSALYFCASSVESRLTRTDTQYFGPGTRLTVL.

CDR3 bases: TGTGCCAGCAGCTTGGGTGGGACGTCCGGAGGGAATTCACCCCTCCACTTT. Encoded protein: CASSLGGTSGGNSPLHF. The rearrangement uses TRBV5-4 and TRBJ1-6; possibly TRBD1 for D (5 bases). Germline values: CDR1 SGHNT, CDR2 YYREEE (reference sequence). Trimming took off 0 bases at V and 7 bases at J, with 17 bases between the two ends. This CDR3 is built from 17 residues.

The genes are TRBV7-2 and TRBJ1-2; a weak D match, TRBD1 (6 bases). The CDR3 sequence is 15 residues long. From germline, CDR1 is SGHTA and CDR2 FQGNSA. The germline V and J ends were trimmed by 5 bases and 5 bases, with 18 bases remaining between them. Here the CDR3 DNA reads TGTGCCAGCAGCCCCCGGACAGCTCCTTTTTATGGCTACACCTTC. Translating it yields CASSPRTAPFYGYTF.

This clone has a single count. This chain connects TRBV6-2 or TRBV6-3 to TRBJ1-1; TRBD1 agrees at 7 bases. Germline V lookup: CDR1 MNHEY, CDR2 SVGEGT. CDR3 length equals 15 residues. Trimming at V came to 6 bases and at J to 9 bases, leaving 16 bases not matched to a gene. CDR3: CASSPLDRVLLQAFF. The CDR3, as DNA: TGTGCCAGCAGCCCCCTCGACAGGGTTCTTCTTCAAGCTTTCTTT.

The chain uses TRBV9 and TRBJ2-7; TRBD1 matches at 10 bases. Germline V gives CDR1 SGDLS, CDR2 YYNGEE. V lost 4 bases, J lost 2 bases, and 6 bases stayed unmatched. This CDR3 has 15 residues. CDR3 coding DNA: TGTGCCAGCAGCCCGGGGACAGGGGAGACCTACGAGCAGTACTTC. Protein sequence: CASSPGTGETYEQYF.

This sequence joins TRBV4-1 and TRBJ1-5; D uncertain. Trimming left V 4 bases short and J 1 base short, with 11 bases between. CDR1 is MGHRA and CDR2 is YSYEKL in the germline V gene. The CDR3 is 15 amino acids. The CDR3 DNA sequence: TGCGCCAGCAGCCCAACAGTAAGCAGCAATCAGCCCCAGCATTTT. Its protein is CASSPTVSSNQPQHF.

V is TRBV27 and J is TRBJ2-1; 7 bases map to TRBD1. Germline CDR1 and CDR2: MNHEY and SMNVEV (reference sequence). CDR3 length: 20 amino acids. V shed 5 bases, J shed 0 bases, and the junction held 19 bases outside the gene matches. CDR3 nucleotide sequence: TGTGCCAGCAGTCTCCGGGACAGACGACAGAGACCACTCTCCTACAATGAGCAGTTCTTC. Amino acids: CASSLRDRRQRPLSYNEQFF.

The chain recombines TRBV6-5 with TRBJ1-1, with 9 bases fitting TRBD1. The junction had 5 bases not matched to a gene; V was cut back by 5 bases and J by 4 bases. Germline lookup yields CDR1 MNHEY and CDR2 SVGAGI. This CDR3 contains 14 residues. The CDR3 nucleotides are TGTGCCAGCAGTATCCGGGACAGGGCCACTGAAGCTTTCTTT. Translation gives CASSIRDRATEAFF.

The chain uses TRBV6-5 and TRBJ1-2; D perhaps matches TRBD1 (5 bases). The CDR3 totals 15 residues. The germline gives CDR1 MNHEY, CDR2 SVGAGI. Trimming took off 2 bases at V and 8 bases at J, with 18 bases between the two ends. The CDR3: CASSYTKGTTGGYTF. The CDR3 DNA is TGTGCCAGCAGTTACACCAAGGGGACTACTGGAGGCTACACCTTC.

The chain recombines TRBV6-5 with TRBJ2-1, with 10 bases identical to TRBD2. This CDR3 is 13 amino acids long. Germline lookup yields CDR1 MNHEY and CDR2 SVGAGI. The V and J ends lost 6 bases and 9 bases, in that order; junction bases with no gene match: 5. CDR3 amino acids: CASRSGGAGEQFF. The CDR3 nucleotides read TGTGCCAGCAGGAGCGGGGGGGCTGGTGAGCAGTTCTTC.

The V call is TRBV24-1, the J call TRBJ2-2, with D uncertain. Trimming removed 7 bases from V and 5 bases from J, with 10 bases in between. Germline V gene data show CDR1 as KGHDR and CDR2 as SFDVKD. The CDR3 length is 13 residues. DNA for the CDR3: TGTGCCACCAGCAGCCTCGGGACCGGGGAGCTGTTTTTT. Translating it yields CATSSLGTGELFF.

The chain recombines TRBV3-1 (or the pseudogene TRBV3-2) with TRBJ2-5; 12 nucleotides line up with TRBD2. Trimming removed 3 bases from V and 5 bases from J; junction bases left unmatched: 16. Germline CDR1 is LGHDT and CDR2 is YNNKEL (reference sequence). The CDR3 length is 19 residues. CDR3 residues: CASSHAGDTTSGGLETQYF. For the CDR3, the DNA is TGTGCCAGCAGCCACGCAGGGGACACAACTAGCGGGGGGCTCGAGACCCAGTACTTC.

The chain combines TRBV5-5 with TRBJ1-3, with D tentatively TRBD1 (5 bases). The CDR3 loop spans 14 amino acids. V was trimmed by 3 bases and J by 2 bases, leaving 9 bases between them. CDR1 and CDR2 from the germline V gene are SGHKS and YYEKEE (reference sequence). CDR3 sequence reads: CASSSPGAGNTIYF. CDR3 DNA sequence: TGTGCCAGCAGCTCTCCGGGGGCTGGAAACACCATATATTTT.

The gene calls are TRBV5-1 and TRBJ1-2, with D unresolved. This CDR3 has 13 amino acids. Germline loops: CDR1 SGHRS, CDR2 YFSETQ. V was pared by 0 bases and J by 8 bases, with 11 bases between. The CDR3 DNA reads TGCGCCAGCAGCTTGGGTGACGAGCGGGGCTACACCTTC. It encodes CASSLGDERGYTF. Supplemented by reference TRBV5-1 and TRBJ1-2, the full variable domain reads KAGVTQTPRYLIKTRGQQVTLSCSPISGHRSVSWYQQTPGQGLQFLFEYFSETQRNKGNFPGRFSGRQFSNSRSEMNVSTLELGDSALYLCASSLGDERGYTFGSGTRLTVV.

The chain links TRBV9 to TRBJ2-1; 10 nucleotides match TRBD1. Unmatched junction bases numbered 14, after V lost 5 bases and J lost 0 bases. This CDR3 has 19 residues. Germline V gene lookup returns CDR1 SGDLS and CDR2 YYNGEE. CDR3 DNA: TGTGCCAGCAGTACCGGGGACAGGGGATTTCTCAGCTCCTACAATGAGCAGTTCTTC. Protein product: CASSTGDRGFLSSYNEQFF.

The chain couples TRBV5-1 to TRBJ2-7; D is ambiguous. CDR1 is SGHRS and CDR2 is YFSETQ in the germline V gene. V was clipped by 3 bases and J by 4 bases, with 17 bases between them. The CDR3 has 15 amino acids. Written as DNA, the CDR3 is TGCGCCAGCAGCTCTGGATACTCGTTGACTTACGAGCAGTACTTC. Amino acid sequence: CASSSGYSLTYEQYF.

This clone was recorded only once. The gene calls are TRBV28 and TRBJ1-6, with TRBD1 identical over 11 bases. The V segment lost 5 bases and the J segment 9 bases; nucleotides outside the gene matches: 12. This CDR3 contains 17 residues. Germline V gene lookup returns CDR1 MDHEN and CDR2 SYDVKM. CDR3 nucleotides: TGTGCCAGCAGTACCGGCTTTGGGACAGGGGGAAGTTCACCCCTCCACTTT. Translated: CASSTGFGTGGSSPLHF.

The V and J genes are TRBV7-6 and TRBJ1-1, with a possible D match to TRBD1 (5 bases). The CDR3 contains 10 residues. CDR1 SGHVS and CDR2 FNYEAQ come from the germline V gene. Trimming cost V 8 bases and J 8 bases, with 9 bases left between them. The CDR3 spells CASSRQEAFF. CDR3 in DNA: TGTGCCAGCTCGAGACAGGAAGCTTTCTTT.

This clone occurred a few times. The chain is built from TRBV20-1 and TRBJ1-1; D remains ambiguous. CDR1 is DFQATT, CDR2 SNEGSKA, per germline (reference sequence). The CDR3 spans 13 residues. The V end lost 3 bases, the J end lost 0 bases, and 8 bases lay between the germline ends. CDR3 bases: TGCAGTGCTAGTCACCACATGAACACTGAAGCTTTCTTT. This sequence encodes CSASHHMNTEAFF.

This clone was counted once. This chain joins TRBV6-5 and TRBJ1-1; 9 bases line up with TRBD1. CDR1 and CDR2 (germline): MNHEY, SVGAGI. CDR3 length: 14 residues. Losses at the gene ends were 5 bases for V and 4 bases for J; bases not matched to a gene: 5. The CDR3 DNA is TGTGCCAGCAGTCAACAGGGGGCGATCACTGAAGCTTTCTTT. This encodes CASSQQGAITEAFF.

The V and J genes are TRBV2 and TRBJ2-5; 8 bases agree with TRBD2. The V segment lost 6 bases and the J segment 4 bases; nucleotides outside the gene matches: 10. This CDR3 has 15 amino acids. Germline-derived CDR1 and CDR2 are SNHLY and FYNNEI. The CDR3 DNA sequence: TGTGCCAGCAGCCGAGAAGGCGGGGGGTCAGAGACCCAGTACTTC. Translation: CASSREGGGSETQYF.

With regard to this clone: The junction departs from the called germline gene at one end, perhaps through a read error. The chain couples TRBV2 to TRBJ1-1; no firm D call. From germline, CDR1 is SNHLY and CDR2 FYNNEI. The CDR3 sequence is 10 residues long. CDR3 in amino acids: CASGFVRLSF. In nucleotides, the CDR3 is TGTGCCAGTGGATTCGTAAGACTGAGCTTT.

The V call is TRBV27, the J call TRBJ2-7, with 7 nucleotides matching TRBD2. This CDR3 is 15 amino acids long. V gave up 2 bases and J gave up 0 bases; unmatched junction bases: 4. Germline V gene data show CDR1 as MNHEY and CDR2 as SMNVEV (reference sequence). Here the CDR3 DNA reads TGTGCCAGCAGTTTAGGGCGGGGGTCCTCCTACGAGCAGTACTTC. Translated: CASSLGRGSSYEQYF.

The chain combines TRBV18 with TRBJ2-3; tentative D call: TRBD1 (5 bases). Germline loops: CDR1 KGHSH, CDR2 LQKENI. Trimming took 3 bases from V and 1 from J, leaving 8 bases between them. The CDR3 is 14 residues long. In DNA form, the CDR3 reads TGTGCCAGCTCACCTTTACAGGGCACAGATACGCAGTATTTT. The encoded protein is CASSPLQGTDTQYF.

The chain couples TRBV6-5 to TRBJ2-5, with 9 bases lining up with TRBD1. With V trimmed by 2 bases and J by 1 base, 2 bases remained unmatched. Germline V gene sequence: CDR1 MNHEY, CDR2 SVGAGI. The CDR3 spans 15 residues. CDR3 amino acids: CASSYGQGRQETQYF. In nucleotides, the CDR3 is TGTGCCAGCAGTTACGGACAGGGGCGCCAAGAGACCCAGTACTTC.